This T cell receptor (beta chain) was sequenced during a study of response to subunit inactivated influenza vaccine. General study findings and limits: With each seasonal influenza vaccination, the authors suggested, few new T cells are recruited.

TCRdb re-derived calls from the RT-PCR reads in MiXCR, one entry per CDR3 protein. The sample lists more than 700,000 distinct CDR3 sequences, over 20% occurring once. This clonotype has only a few counts. Its antigen is not identified. Trimming left V 3 bases short and J 16 bases short, with 13 bases between. This CDR3 is built from 11 residues. V is TRBV12-3 or TRBV12-4 and J is TRBJ2-4; D gene ambiguous. Material: PBMCs from blood, obtained around 5 days after vaccination. The TCR sequence derives from a man aged 50 to 59 who received an inactivated influenza vaccine. The CDR3 sequence: CASSFGLGKYF. The DNA of the CDR3 is TGTGCCAGCAGTTTCGGGTTGGGGAAATACTTC.